This T cell receptor (beta chain) comes out of a study of shared clonotypes between healthy human individuals. Study-wide results and limits: It was the few donors that limited the genetic and exposure-history diversity represented. Lower generation probabilities were found for non-shared clonotypes than for those shared by all four donors. Tissues were not sampled, only blood, and their repertoires likely differ.

In its sample, this clone was seen once. Its antigen is unidentified. Deletions cut 7 bases from V and 8 bases from J, with 23 bases between. The CDR3 contains 16 residues. Germline V lookup: CDR1 MDHEN, CDR2 SYDVKM. Terminally differentiated effector memory CD45RA+ cells were excluded by CCR7 positive selection of CD45RO-negative cells. This was a deep-level run. Repertoires were generated with immunoSEQ multiplex PCR, while TCRdb's copy carries only in-frame clones and drops some. The repertoire includes about 700,000 clones, about 91% of them detected once, and approximately 24% sits in the top ten.

V gene TRBV28 combines with J gene TRBJ1-4; maybe TRBD1 (6 bases). Material for sequencing was naive CD8+ T cells sorted from blood. The sequence derives from a man aged 30-40 years in good health. CDR3 in amino acids: CASIPRAGALSEKLFF. The CDR3 DNA reads TGTGCCAGCATTCCCAGGGCGGGGGCCCTCAGCGAAAAACTGTTTTTT.